The next 21 T cell receptor beta chains were all read from a single sample in a study of blood T cell repertoires in COVID-19. The repertoire was sequenced with immunoSEQ multiplex PCR; TCRdb's copy has only in-frame clones and lacks some. This table holds 200,000 to 300,000 clones, about 85% found once. Source material: peripheral blood. The receptors were gathered from a man in his sixties who had recovered from COVID-19.

The J gene is TRBJ2-5, the V gene TRBV11-3; 7 nucleotides align to TRBD1. Germline CDR1 is SGHNT and CDR2 is YENEEA. The junction had 10 bases not matched to a gene; V was cut back by 5 bases and J by 4 bases. The CDR3 covers 15 residues. CDR3 protein: CASSQTSTGPETQYF. CDR3 nucleotides: TGTGCCAGCAGCCAAACTTCGACAGGGCCAGAGACCCAGTACTTC.

In DNA, the CDR3 is TGTGCCATCAGTGATTGGAGACGGATCAATGAGCAGTTCTTC. Translating it yields CAISDWRRINEQFF. V and J are TRBV10-3 and TRBJ2-1, with D uncertain. Germline V lookup: CDR1 ENHRY, CDR2 SYGVKD. V lost 3 bases and J lost 6, with 12 bases in between. The CDR3 contains 14 residues.

Note on this clone: The same CDR3 is also encoded by other DNA sequences in this sample. The V and J genes are TRBV6-5 and TRBJ1-6, with TRBD1 identical over 9 bases. Trimming cost V 7 bases and J 8 bases; bases outside gene matches: 3. Looked up from germline, CDR1 is MNHEY and CDR2 is SVGAGI. The CDR3 is 13 residues long. Here the CDR3 DNA reads TGTGCCAGCAAACGGACAGGGGATTCACCCCTCCACTTT. As protein: CASKRTGDSPLHF.

This clone was seen a few times. The chain is built from TRBV4-2 and TRBJ1-1; D remains ambiguous. Germline V gives CDR1 LGHNA, CDR2 YNFKEQ. This CDR3 region has 14 residues. Trimming removed 1 base from V and 7 bases from J, with 13 bases in between. The CDR3 is CASSQVDVPSEAFF. The CDR3 region has the DNA TGTGCCAGCAGCCAAGTAGATGTCCCGAGTGAAGCTTTCTTT.

This rearrangement joins TRBV5-1 to TRBJ2-3; 9 nucleotides line up with TRBD2. Per germline, CDR1 SGHRS and CDR2 YFSETQ. The junction had 7 bases not matched to a gene; V was cut back by 5 bases and J by 0 bases. This CDR3 is built from 16 residues. In DNA, the CDR3 is TGCGCCAGCAGTGGCGGGGGGGTCCGTAGCACAGATACGCAGTATTTT. Protein product: CASSGGGVRSTDTQYF. Based on the CDR3 plus reference TRBV5-1 and TRBJ2-3, the full variable domain is KAGVTQTPRYLIKTRGQQVTLSCSPISGHRSVSWYQQTPGQGLQFLFEYFSETQRNKGNFPGRFSGRQFSNSRSEMNVSTLELGDSALYLCASSGGGVRSTDTQYFGPGTRLTVL.

The CDR3: CASSRRGARSQETQYF. CDR3 bases: TGTGCCAGCAGCCGGCGGGGGGCCAGGAGTCAAGAGACCCAGTACTTC. The chain joins TRBV3-1 (or the pseudogene TRBV3-2) to TRBJ2-5; 8 nucleotides line up with TRBD2. Germline assignment: CDR1 LGHDT and CDR2 YNNKEL (reference sequence). V trimming: 4 bases; J trimming: 2 bases; junction bases outside the gene matches: 9. The CDR3 sequence is 16 residues long.

V usage is TRBV5-1 and J usage is TRBJ1-1, with TRBD1 as a possible D gene (6 bases). Trimming took off 4 bases at V and 1 base at J, with 11 bases between the two ends. Germline V gene data show CDR1 as SGHRS and CDR2 as YFSETQ. This CDR3 is 14 amino acids long. The CDR3 sequence: CASSTGYPNTEAFF. CDR3 DNA: TGCGCCAGCAGCACAGGGTACCCGAACACTGAAGCTTTCTTT.

The chain recombines TRBV7-9 with TRBJ2-7, with 8 nucleotides matching TRBD2. The V segment lost 4 bases and the J segment 5 bases; nucleotides outside the gene matches: 16. CDR1 is SEHNR, CDR2 FQNEAQ, per germline (reference sequence). The CDR3 covers 17 residues. The CDR3 region has the DNA TGTGCCAGCAGCTCTTATCGGGGGGGGTCGGTCCGGGACGAGCAGTACTTC. This codes for CASSSYRGGSVRDEQYF.

The gene calls are TRBV29-1 and TRBJ2-4, with 10 positions matching TRBD2. Unmatched junction bases numbered 3, after V lost 7 bases and J lost 6 bases. This CDR3 comprises 12 residues. The V gene's germline CDR1 is SQVTM and CDR2 ANQGSEA. CDR3 residues: CSARTSGNIQYF. The CDR3 DNA reads as TGCAGCGCTCGGACTAGCGGAAACATTCAGTACTTC.

This CDR3 reads CSVETTQETQYF. The DNA for the CDR3 is TGCAGCGTTGAGACAACCCAAGAGACCCAGTACTTC. The V gene is TRBV29-1, the J gene TRBJ2-5; D gene uncertain. Per germline, CDR1 SQVTM and CDR2 ANQGSEA. CDR3 length equals 12 residues. Trimming cost V 3 bases and J 1 base, with 6 bases left between them. Full variable domain (missing parts from reference TRBV29-1 and TRBJ2-5): SAVISQKPSRDICQRGTSLTIQCQVDSQVTMMFWYRQQPGQSLTLIATANQGSEATYESGFVIDKFPISRPNLTFSTLTVSNMSPEDSSIYLCSVETTQETQYFGPGTRLLVL.

The V and J genes are TRBV24-1 and TRBJ2-7; perhaps TRBD1 as D (6 bases). Germline V lookup: CDR1 KGHDR, CDR2 SFDVKD. The CDR3 spans 13 residues. With 7 bases removed from V and 0 bases from J, the gap between germline ends came to 9 bases. CDR3 region: CATRQGHSYEQYV. The DNA of the CDR3 is TGTGCCACCAGGCAGGGACACTCCTACGAGCAGTACGTC.

The chain combines TRBV5-6 with TRBJ2-3; 10 nucleotides agree with TRBD2. From germline, CDR1 is SGHDT and CDR2 YYEEEE. CDR3 length: 17 amino acids. The junction had 6 bases not matched to a gene; V was cut back by 2 bases and J by 0 bases. The CDR3 is CASSFALAGVSTDTQYF. CDR3 bases: TGTGCCAGCAGCTTTGCGCTAGCGGGGGTTAGCACAGATACGCAGTATTTT.

This clone was detected only a few times. The chain joins TRBV5-1 to TRBJ1-1; weak D call: TRBD1 (5 bases). The germline CDR1 and CDR2 sequences are SGHRS and YFSETQ. CDR3 size: 13 residues. V dropped 4 bases and J dropped 4 bases, with 11 bases sitting between them. The CDR3 here is CASSRDGGTEAFF. In DNA form, the CDR3 reads TGCGCCAGCAGCCGGGACGGGGGCACTGAAGCTTTCTTT.

The chain is built from TRBV5-6 and TRBJ2-4, with D perhaps matching TRBD2 (5 bases). Germline-derived CDR1 and CDR2 are SGHDT and YYEEEE. V gave up 1 base and J gave up 5 bases, with 13 bases separating them. CDR3 length: 15 residues. This chain's CDR3 is CASSLSPTAENIQYF. Written as DNA, the CDR3 is TGTGCCAGCAGCTTGAGTCCAACAGCGGAAAACATTCAGTACTTC.

V gene TRBV3-1 (or the pseudogene TRBV3-2) combines with J gene TRBJ2-1; TRBD1 aligns across 7 bases. CDR3 length equals 15 residues. Germline trimming cut 4 bases from V and 9 bases from J; bases unmatched to any gene: 12. Per the germline V gene, CDR1 is LGHDT and CDR2 is YNNKEL (reference sequence). The CDR3 protein is CASSRSDRFVGEQFF. The CDR3 DNA reads TGTGCCAGCAGCCGCTCGGACAGGTTTGTGGGTGAGCAGTTCTTC.

The genes are TRBV24-1 and TRBJ1-5; TRBD1 matches 9 bases. CDR3 length: 15 amino acids. CDR1 and CDR2 (germline): KGHDR, SFDVKD. The V gene end was trimmed by 3 bases and the J gene end by 6 bases; junction bases not matched to a gene: 5. The CDR3 nucleotides read TGTGCCACCAGTGATCGGACAGGGGAGGGTCAGCCCCAGCATTTT. Its translation: CATSDRTGEGQPQHF.

This chain uses TRBV7-9 with TRBJ1-1, with TRBD1 matching 9 bases. Germline V lookup: CDR1 SEHNR, CDR2 FQNEAQ (reference sequence). V was clipped by 5 bases and J by 4 bases; unmatched bases: 5. CDR3 size: 14 residues. CDR3: CASSVRDRATEAFF. The CDR3 DNA reads TGTGCCAGCAGCGTTCGGGACAGGGCCACTGAAGCTTTCTTT.

V and J are TRBV9 and TRBJ2-3; a possible D gene is TRBD2 (6 bases). The V end lost 1 base, the J end lost 2 bases, and 14 bases lay between the germline ends. CDR3 size: 16 residues. Per germline, CDR1 SGDLS and CDR2 YYNGEE. DNA of the CDR3: TGTGCCAGCAGCGTAAGAGACGGGGACTCCACAGATACGCAGTATTTT. Its translation is CASSVRDGDSTDTQYF.

V usage is TRBV5-6 and J usage is TRBJ2-2; possible D gene TRBD2, 5 bases. V was pared by 3 bases and J by 6 bases, with 9 bases between. This CDR3 has 13 amino acids. CDR1 is SGHDT and CDR2 is YYEEEE in the germline V gene. Here the CDR3 reads CASSWKRAGELFF. As DNA, the CDR3 is TGTGCCAGCAGCTGGAAGAGGGCCGGGGAGCTGTTTTTT. Using reference TRBV5-6 and TRBJ2-2 for the parts outside the CDR3, the full variable domain is DAGVTQSPTHLIKTRGQQVTLRCSPKSGHDTVSWYQQALGQGPQFIFQYYEEEERQRGNFPDRFSGHQFPNYSSELNVNALLLGDSALYLCASSWKRAGELFFGEGSRLTVL.

J is TRBJ2-4 and V is TRBV7-9, with 9 bases lining up with TRBD2. Germline V gives CDR1 SEHNR, CDR2 FQNEAQ (reference sequence). The CDR3 covers 15 residues. V shed 1 base, J shed 10 bases, and the junction held 8 bases outside the gene matches. In nucleotides, the CDR3 is TGTGCCAGCAGCTTAGAGTTGAGTAGCGGGGGAATTCAGTACTTC. Its protein product is CASSLELSSGGIQYF. The full variable domain, in which reference TRBV7-9 and TRBJ2-4 provide the parts outside the CDR3, is DTGVSQNPRHKITKRGQNVTFRCDPISEHNRLYWYRQTLGQGPEFLTYFQNEAQLEKSRLLSDRFSAERPKGSFSTLEIQRTEQGDSAMYLCASSLELSSGGIQYFGAGTRLSVL.

The chain recombines TRBV10-2 with TRBJ2-1; D uncertain. The V end was cut by 4 bases, the J end by 2 bases, with 9 bases between. CDR1 is WSHSY, CDR2 SAAADI, per germline. There are 14 residues in the CDR3. CDR3 region: CASSGLGPYNEQFF. DNA of the CDR3: TGCGCCAGCAGTGGGCTAGGTCCCTACAATGAGCAGTTCTTC.